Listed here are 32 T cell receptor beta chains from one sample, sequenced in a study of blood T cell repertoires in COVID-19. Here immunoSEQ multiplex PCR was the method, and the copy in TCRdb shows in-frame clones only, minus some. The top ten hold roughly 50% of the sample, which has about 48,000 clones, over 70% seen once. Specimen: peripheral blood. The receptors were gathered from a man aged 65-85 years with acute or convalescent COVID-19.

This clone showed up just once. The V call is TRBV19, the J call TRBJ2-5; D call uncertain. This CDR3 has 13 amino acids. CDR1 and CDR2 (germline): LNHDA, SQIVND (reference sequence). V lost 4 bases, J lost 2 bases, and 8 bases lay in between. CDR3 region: CASSSTSQETQYF. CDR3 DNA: TGTGCCAGTAGTAGCACAAGTCAAGAGACCCAGTACTTC.

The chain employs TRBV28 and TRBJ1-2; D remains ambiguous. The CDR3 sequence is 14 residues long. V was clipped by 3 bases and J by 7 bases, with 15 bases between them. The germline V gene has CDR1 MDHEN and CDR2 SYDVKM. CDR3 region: CASSLEDLSGGYTF. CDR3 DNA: TGTGCCAGCAGTTTGGAAGATCTATCGGGTGGCTACACCTTC.

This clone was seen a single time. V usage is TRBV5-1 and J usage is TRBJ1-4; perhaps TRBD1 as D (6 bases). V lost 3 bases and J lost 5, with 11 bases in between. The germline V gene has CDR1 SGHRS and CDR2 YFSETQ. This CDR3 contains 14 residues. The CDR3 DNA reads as TGCGCCAGCAGCTATGCAGGGGAGAATGAAAAACTGTTTTTT. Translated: CASSYAGENEKLFF.

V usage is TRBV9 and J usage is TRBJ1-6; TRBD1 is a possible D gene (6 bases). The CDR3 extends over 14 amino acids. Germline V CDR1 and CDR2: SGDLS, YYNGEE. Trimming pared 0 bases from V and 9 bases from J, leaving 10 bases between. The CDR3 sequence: CASSVETGSSPLHF. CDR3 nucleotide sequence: TGTGCCAGCAGCGTAGAAACAGGGAGTTCACCCCTCCACTTT.

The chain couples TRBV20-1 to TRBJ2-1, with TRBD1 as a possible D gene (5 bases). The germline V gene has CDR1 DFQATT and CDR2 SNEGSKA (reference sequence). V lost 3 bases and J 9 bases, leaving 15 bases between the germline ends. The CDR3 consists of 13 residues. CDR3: CSASYYRFVEQFF. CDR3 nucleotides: TGCAGTGCTAGTTATTACAGGTTCGTTGAGCAGTTCTTC.

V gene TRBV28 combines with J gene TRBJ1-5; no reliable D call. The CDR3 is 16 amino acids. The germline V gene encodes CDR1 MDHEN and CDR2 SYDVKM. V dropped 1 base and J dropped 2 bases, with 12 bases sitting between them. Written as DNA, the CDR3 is TGTGCCAGCAGTTTATTCGGTGCCCCGGGCAATCAGCCCCAGCATTTT. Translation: CASSLFGAPGNQPQHF.

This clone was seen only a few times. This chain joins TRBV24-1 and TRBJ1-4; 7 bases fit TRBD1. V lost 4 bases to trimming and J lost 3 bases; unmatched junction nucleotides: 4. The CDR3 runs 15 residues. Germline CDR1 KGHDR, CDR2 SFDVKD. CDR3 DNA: TGTGCCACCAGTGAAGGGGGCATGGCTAATGAAAAACTGTTTTTT. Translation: CATSEGGMANEKLFF.

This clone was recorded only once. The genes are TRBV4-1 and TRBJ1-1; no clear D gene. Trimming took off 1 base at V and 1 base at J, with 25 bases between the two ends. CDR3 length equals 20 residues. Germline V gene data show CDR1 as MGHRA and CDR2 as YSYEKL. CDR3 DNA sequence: TGCGCCAGCAGCCAAGGGCTATTAAGGAGGCTGCCCATCGGGAACACTGAAGCTTTCTTT. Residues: CASSQGLLRRLPIGNTEAFF.

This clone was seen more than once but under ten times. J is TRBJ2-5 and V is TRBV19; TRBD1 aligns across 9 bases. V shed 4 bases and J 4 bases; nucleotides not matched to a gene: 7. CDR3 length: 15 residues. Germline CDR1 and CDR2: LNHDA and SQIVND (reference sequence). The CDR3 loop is CASSKTGTGRETQYF. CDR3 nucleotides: TGTGCCAGTAGTAAGACCGGGACAGGGAGAGAGACCCAGTACTTC.

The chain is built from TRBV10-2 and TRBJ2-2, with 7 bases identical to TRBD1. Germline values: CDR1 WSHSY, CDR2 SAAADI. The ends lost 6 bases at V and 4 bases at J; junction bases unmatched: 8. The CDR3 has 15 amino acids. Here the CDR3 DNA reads TGCGCCAGCAGCGCGACAGGGAGTGCCACCGGGGAGCTGTTTTTT. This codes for CASSATGSATGELFF.

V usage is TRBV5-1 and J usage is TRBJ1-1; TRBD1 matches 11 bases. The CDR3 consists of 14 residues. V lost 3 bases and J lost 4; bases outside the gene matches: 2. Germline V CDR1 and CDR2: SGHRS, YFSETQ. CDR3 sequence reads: CASSSGTGGTEAFF. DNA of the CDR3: TGCGCCAGCAGCTCCGGGACAGGGGGCACTGAAGCTTTCTTT.

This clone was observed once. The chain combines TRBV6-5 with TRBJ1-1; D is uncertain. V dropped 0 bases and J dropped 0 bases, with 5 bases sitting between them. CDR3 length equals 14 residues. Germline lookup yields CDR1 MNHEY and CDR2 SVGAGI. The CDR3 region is CASSYSRVNTEAFF. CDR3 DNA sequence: TGTGCCAGCAGTTACTCCCGGGTGAACACTGAAGCTTTCTTT.

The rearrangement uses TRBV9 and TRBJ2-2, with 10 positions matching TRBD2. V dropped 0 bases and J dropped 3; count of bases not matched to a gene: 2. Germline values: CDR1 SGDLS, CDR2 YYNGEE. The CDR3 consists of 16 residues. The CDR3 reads CASSVGLAGDTGELFF. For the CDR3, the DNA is TGTGCCAGCAGCGTAGGGCTAGCGGGAGACACCGGGGAGCTGTTTTTT.

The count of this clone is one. CDR3: CASGPRQGGDTEAFF. The CDR3 nucleotides are TGTGCTAGTGGACCGCGACAGGGGGGAGACACTGAAGCTTTCTTT. V is TRBV12-5 and J is TRBJ1-1, with 9 bases matching TRBD1. The CDR3 runs 15 residues. Germline values: CDR1 LGHNT, CDR2 FRNRAP. The V gene end was trimmed by 6 bases and the J gene end by 3 bases; junction bases not matched to a gene: 8.

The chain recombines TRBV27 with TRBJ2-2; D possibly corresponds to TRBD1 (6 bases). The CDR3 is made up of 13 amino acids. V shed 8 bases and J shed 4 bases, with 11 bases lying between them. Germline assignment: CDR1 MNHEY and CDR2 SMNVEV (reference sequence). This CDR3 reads CASLDRPTGELFF. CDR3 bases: TGTGCCAGCTTGGACAGACCCACCGGGGAGCTGTTTTTT.

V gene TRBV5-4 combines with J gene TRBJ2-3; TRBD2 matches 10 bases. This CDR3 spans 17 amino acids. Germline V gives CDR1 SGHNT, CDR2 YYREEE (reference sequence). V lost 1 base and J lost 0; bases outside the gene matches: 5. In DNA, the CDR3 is TGTGCCAGCAGCTTGCCAGCGGGAGGGCCTAGCACAGATACGCAGTATTTT. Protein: CASSLPAGGPSTDTQYF.

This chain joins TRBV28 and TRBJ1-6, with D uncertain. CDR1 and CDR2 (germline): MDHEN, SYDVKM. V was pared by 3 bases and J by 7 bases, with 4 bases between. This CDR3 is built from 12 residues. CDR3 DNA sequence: TGTGCCAGCAGTTTGTCGAATTCACCCCTCCACTTT. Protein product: CASSLSNSPLHF.

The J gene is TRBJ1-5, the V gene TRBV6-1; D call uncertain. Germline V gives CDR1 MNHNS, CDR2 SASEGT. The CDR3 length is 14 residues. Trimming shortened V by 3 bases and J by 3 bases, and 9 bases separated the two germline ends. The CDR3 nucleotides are TGTGCCAGCAGTGAGGGAGCGCCCAATCAGCCCCAGCATTTT. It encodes CASSEGAPNQPQHF.

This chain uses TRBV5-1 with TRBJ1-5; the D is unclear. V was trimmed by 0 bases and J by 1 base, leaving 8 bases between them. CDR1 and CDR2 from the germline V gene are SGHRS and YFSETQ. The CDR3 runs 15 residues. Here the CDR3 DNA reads TGCGCCAGCAGCTTGGACAGTAGAAGCAATCAGCCCCAGCATTTT. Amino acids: CASSLDSRSNQPQHF.

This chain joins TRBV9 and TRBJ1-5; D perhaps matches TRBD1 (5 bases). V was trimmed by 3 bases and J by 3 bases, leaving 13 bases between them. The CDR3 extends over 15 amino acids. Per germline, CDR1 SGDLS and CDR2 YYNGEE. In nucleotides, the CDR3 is TGTGCCAGCAGCGCGGACATAGGGGACAATCAGCCCCAGCATTTT. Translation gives CASSADIGDNQPQHF. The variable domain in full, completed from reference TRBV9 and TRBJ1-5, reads DSGVTQTPKHLITATGQRVTLRCSPRSGDLSVYWYQQSLDQGLQFLIQYYNGEERAKGNILERFSAQQFPDLHSELNLSSLELGDSALYFCASSADIGDNQPQHFGDGTRLSIL.

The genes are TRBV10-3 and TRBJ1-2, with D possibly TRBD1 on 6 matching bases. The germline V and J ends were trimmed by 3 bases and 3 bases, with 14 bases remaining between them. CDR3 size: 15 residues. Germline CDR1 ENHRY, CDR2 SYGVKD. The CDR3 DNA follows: TGTGCCATCAGTGAATTTAGGGACAAGTACTATGGCTACACCTTC. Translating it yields CAISEFRDKYYGYTF.

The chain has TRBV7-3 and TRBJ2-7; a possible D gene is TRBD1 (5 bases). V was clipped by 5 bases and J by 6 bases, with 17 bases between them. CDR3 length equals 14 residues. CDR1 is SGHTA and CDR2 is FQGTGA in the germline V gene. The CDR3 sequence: CASSPDGFRGEQYF. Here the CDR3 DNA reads TGTGCCAGCAGCCCCGACGGCTTTAGGGGCGAGCAGTACTTC.

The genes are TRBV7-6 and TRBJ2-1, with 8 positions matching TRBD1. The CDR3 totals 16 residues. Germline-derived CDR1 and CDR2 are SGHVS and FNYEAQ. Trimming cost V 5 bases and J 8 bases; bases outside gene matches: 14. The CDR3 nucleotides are TGTGCCAGCAGCCCGACCGGGACAGGTGGTCTCGATGAGCAGTTCTTC. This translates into CASSPTGTGGLDEQFF.

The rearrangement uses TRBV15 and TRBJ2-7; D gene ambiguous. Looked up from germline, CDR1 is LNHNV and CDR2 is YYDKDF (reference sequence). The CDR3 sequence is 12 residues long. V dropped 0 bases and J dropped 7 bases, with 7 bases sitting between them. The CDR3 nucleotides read TGTGCCACCAGCAGAGATCGACAAGAGCAGTACTTC. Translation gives CATSRDRQEQYF. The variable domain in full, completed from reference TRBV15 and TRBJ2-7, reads DAMVIQNPRYQVTQFGKPVTLSCSQTLNHNVMYWYQQKSSQAPKLLFHYYDKDFNNEADTPDNFQSRRPNTSFCFLDIRSPGLGDTAMYLCATSRDRQEQYFGPGTRLTVT.

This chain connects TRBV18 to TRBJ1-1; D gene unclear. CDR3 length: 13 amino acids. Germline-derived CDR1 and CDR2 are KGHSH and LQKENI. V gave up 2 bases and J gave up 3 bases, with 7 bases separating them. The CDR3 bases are TGTGCCAGCTCACCAAGACGGGACACTGAAGCTTTCTTT. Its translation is CASSPRRDTEAFF.

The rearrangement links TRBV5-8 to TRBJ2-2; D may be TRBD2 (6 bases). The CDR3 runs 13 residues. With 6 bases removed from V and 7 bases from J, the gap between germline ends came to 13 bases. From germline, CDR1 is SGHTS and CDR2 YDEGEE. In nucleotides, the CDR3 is TGTGCCAGCACCGACGGGGGAATCGGGGAGCTGTTTTTT. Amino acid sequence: CASTDGGIGELFF.

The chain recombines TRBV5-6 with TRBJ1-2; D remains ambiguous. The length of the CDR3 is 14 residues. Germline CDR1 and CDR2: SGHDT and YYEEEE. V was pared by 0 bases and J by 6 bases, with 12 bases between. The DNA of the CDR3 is TGTGCCAGCAGCTTGGAATGGTTTACGGATGGCTACACCTTC. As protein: CASSLEWFTDGYTF. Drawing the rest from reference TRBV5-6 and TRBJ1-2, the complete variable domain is DAGVTQSPTHLIKTRGQQVTLRCSPKSGHDTVSWYQQALGQGPQFIFQYYEEEERQRGNFPDRFSGHQFPNYSSELNVNALLLGDSALYLCASSLEWFTDGYTFGSGTRLTVV.

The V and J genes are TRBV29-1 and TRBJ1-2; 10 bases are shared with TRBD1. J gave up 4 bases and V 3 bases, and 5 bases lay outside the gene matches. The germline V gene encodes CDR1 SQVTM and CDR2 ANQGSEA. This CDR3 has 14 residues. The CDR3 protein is CSVDTGQGIYGYTF. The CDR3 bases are TGCAGCGTTGATACGGGACAGGGGATCTATGGCTACACCTTC.

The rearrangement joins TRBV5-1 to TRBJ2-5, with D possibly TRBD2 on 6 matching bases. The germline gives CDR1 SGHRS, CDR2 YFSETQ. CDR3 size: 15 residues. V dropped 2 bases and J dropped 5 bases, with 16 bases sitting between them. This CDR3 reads CASSFGGNPGETQYF. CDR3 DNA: TGCGCCAGCAGCTTTGGAGGGAATCCCGGGGAGACCCAGTACTTC.

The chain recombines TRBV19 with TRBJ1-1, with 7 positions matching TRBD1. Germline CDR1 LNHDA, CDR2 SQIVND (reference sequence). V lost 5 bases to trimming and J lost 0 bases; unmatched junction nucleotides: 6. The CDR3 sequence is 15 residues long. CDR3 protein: CASSLRGLLNTEAFF. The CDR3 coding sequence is TGTGCCAGTAGTTTGAGGGGGCTCTTGAACACTGAAGCTTTCTTT.

The CDR3 coding sequence is TGTGCCAGCAGTTTCGCGGCAGGGTCGAACACCGGGGAGCTGTTTTTT. Protein: CASSFAAGSNTGELFF. The gene calls are TRBV7-2 and TRBJ2-2; D may be TRBD1 (5 bases). Trimming took 6 bases from V and 0 from J, leaving 14 bases between them. The CDR3 runs 16 residues. Germline CDR1 SGHTA, CDR2 FQGNSA.

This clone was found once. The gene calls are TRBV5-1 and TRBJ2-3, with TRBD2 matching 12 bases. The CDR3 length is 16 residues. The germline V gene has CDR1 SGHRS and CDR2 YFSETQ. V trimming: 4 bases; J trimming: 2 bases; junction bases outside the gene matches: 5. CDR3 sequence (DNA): TGCGCCAGCAGCCCCCGGACTAGCGGGAACACAGATACGCAGTATTTT. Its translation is CASSPRTSGNTDTQYF.